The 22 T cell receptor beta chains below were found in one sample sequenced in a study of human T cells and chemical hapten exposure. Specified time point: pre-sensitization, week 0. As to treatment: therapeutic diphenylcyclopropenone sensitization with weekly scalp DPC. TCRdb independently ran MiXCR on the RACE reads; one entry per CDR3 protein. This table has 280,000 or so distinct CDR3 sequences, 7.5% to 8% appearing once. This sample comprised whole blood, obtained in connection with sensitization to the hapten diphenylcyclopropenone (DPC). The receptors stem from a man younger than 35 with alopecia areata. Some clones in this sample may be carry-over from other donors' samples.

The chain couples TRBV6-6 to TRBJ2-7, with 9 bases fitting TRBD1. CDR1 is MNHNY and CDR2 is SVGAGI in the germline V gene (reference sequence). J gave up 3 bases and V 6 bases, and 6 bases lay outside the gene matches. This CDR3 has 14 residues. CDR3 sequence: CASRSQDRGYEQYF. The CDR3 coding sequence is TGTGCCAGCAGATCCCAGGACAGGGGCTACGAGCAGTACTTC.

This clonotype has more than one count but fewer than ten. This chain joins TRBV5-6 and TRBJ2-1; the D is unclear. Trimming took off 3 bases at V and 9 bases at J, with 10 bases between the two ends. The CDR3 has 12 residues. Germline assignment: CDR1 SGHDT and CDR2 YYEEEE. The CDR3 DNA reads TGTGCCAGCAGCTCCGGCTGGGGTGAGCAGTTCTTC. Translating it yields CASSSGWGEQFF. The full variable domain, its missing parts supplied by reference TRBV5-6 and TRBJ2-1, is DAGVTQSPTHLIKTRGQQVTLRCSPKSGHDTVSWYQQALGQGPQFIFQYYEEEERQRGNFPDRFSGHQFPNYSSELNVNALLLGDSALYLCASSSGWGEQFFGPGTRLTVL.

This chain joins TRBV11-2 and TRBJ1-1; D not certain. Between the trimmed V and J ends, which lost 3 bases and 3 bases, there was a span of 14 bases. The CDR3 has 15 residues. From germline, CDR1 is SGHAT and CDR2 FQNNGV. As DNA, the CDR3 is TGTGCCAGCAGCTTGTGGGCAGGACCGGACACTGAAGCTTTCTTT. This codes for CASSLWAGPDTEAFF.

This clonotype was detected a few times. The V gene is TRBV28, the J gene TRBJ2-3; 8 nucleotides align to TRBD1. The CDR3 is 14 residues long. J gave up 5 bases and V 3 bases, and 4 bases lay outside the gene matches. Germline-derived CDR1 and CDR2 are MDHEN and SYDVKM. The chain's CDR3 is CASSFRQGKDTQYF. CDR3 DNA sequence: TGTGCCAGCAGTTTCCGACAGGGGAAAGATACGCAGTATTTT.

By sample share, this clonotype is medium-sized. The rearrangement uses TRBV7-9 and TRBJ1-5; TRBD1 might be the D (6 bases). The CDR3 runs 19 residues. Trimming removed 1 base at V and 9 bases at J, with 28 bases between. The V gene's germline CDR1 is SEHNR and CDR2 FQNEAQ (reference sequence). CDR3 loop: CASSLEGDTGYGWLGPQHF. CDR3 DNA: TGTGCCAGCAGCTTAGAGGGGGATACAGGGTATGGCTGGCTTGGGCCCCAGCATTTT. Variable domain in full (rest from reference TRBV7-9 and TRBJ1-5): DTGVSQNPRHKITKRGQNVTFRCDPISEHNRLYWYRQTLGQGPEFLTYFQNEAQLEKSRLLSDRFSAERPKGSFSTLEIQRTEQGDSAMYLCASSLEGDTGYGWLGPQHFGDGTRLSIL.

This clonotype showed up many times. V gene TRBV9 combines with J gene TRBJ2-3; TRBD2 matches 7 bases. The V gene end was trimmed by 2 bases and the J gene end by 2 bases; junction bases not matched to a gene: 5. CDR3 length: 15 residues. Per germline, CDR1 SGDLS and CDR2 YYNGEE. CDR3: CASSVSGLATDTQYF. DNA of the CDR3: TGTGCCAGCAGCGTTAGCGGGTTAGCCACAGATACGCAGTATTTT. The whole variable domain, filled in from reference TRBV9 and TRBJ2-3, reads DSGVTQTPKHLITATGQRVTLRCSPRSGDLSVYWYQQSLDQGLQFLIQYYNGEERAKGNILERFSAQQFPDLHSELNLSSLELGDSALYFCASSVSGLATDTQYFGPGTRLTVL.

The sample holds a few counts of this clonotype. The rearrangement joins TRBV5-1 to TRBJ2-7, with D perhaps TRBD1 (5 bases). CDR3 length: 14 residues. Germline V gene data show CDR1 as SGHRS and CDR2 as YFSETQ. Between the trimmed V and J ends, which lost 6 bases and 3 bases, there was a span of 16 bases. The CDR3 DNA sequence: TGCGCCAGCACCACTGGGGCGCCGAGCTACGAGCAGTACGTC. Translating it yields CASTTGAPSYEQYV.

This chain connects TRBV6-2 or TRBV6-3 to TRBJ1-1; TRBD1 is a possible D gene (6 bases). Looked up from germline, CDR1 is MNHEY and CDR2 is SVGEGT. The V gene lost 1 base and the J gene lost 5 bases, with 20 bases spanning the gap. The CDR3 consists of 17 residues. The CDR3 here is CASSYFPPGASWTEAFF. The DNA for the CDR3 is TGTGCCAGCAGTTACTTCCCCCCAGGGGCGAGTTGGACTGAAGCTTTCTTT.

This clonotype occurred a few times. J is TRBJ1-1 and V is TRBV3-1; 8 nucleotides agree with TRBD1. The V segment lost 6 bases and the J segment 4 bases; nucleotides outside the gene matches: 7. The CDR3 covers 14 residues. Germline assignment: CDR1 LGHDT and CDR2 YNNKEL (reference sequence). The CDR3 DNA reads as TGTGCCAGCAGGATTTACACAGGGGGCACTGAAGCTTTCTTT. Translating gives CASRIYTGGTEAFF.

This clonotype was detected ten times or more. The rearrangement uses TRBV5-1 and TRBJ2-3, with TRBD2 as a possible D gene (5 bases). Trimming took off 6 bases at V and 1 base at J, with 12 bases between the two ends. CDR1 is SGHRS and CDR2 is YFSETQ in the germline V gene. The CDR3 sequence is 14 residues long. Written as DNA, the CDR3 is TGCGCCAGCACCTGGACTTTACGCACAGATACGCAGTATTTT. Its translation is CASTWTLRTDTQYF.

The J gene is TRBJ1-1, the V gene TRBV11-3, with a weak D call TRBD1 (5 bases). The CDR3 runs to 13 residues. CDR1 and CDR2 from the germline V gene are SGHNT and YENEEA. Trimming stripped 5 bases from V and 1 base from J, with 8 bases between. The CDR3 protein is CASSKGANTEAFF. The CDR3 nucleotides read TGTGCCAGCAGCAAAGGGGCGAACACTGAAGCTTTCTTT.

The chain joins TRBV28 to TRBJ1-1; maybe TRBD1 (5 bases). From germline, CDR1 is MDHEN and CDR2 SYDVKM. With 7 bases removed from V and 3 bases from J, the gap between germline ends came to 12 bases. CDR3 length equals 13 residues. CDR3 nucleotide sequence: TGTGCCAGCATGTCAGGGAGGCACACTGAAGCTTTCTTT. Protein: CASMSGRHTEAFF.

The DNA for the CDR3 is TGCGCCAGCAGACTAAACACCCAAGAGACCCAGTACTTC. The encoded protein is CASRLNTQETQYF. The V call is TRBV5-1, the J call TRBJ2-5, with unresolved D. V was pared by 5 bases and J by 1 base, with 9 bases between. Germline loops: CDR1 SGHRS, CDR2 YFSETQ. The CDR3 loop spans 13 amino acids.

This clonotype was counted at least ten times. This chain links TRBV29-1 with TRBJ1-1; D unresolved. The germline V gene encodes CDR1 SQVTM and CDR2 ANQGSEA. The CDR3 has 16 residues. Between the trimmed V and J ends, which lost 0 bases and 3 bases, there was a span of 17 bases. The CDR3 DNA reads TGCAGCGTTGAAGATCGGGCCGGAAAAGGAGACACTGAAGCTTTCTTT. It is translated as CSVEDRAGKGDTEAFF. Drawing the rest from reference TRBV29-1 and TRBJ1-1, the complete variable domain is SAVISQKPSRDICQRGTSLTIQCQVDSQVTMMFWYRQQPGQSLTLIATANQGSEATYESGFVIDKFPISRPNLTFSTLTVSNMSPEDSSIYLCSVEDRAGKGDTEAFFGQGTRLTVV.

The CDR3 DNA reads TGTGCTAGTGGTTTGGGCCGGGATCAGCCCCAGCATTTT. This sequence encodes CASGLGRDQPQHF. This rearrangement joins TRBV12-5 to TRBJ1-5; D is undetermined. Germline-derived CDR1 and CDR2 are LGHNT and FRNRAP. The germline V and J ends were trimmed by 1 base and 5 bases, with 6 bases remaining between them. The CDR3 totals 13 residues. Looking up the rest from reference TRBV12-5 and TRBJ1-5 gives the full variable domain: DARVTQTPRHKVTEMGQEVTMRCQPILGHNTVFWYRQTMMQGLELLAYFRNRAPLDDSGMPKDRFSAEMPDATLATLKIQPSEPRDSAVYFCASGLGRDQPQHFGDGTRLSIL.

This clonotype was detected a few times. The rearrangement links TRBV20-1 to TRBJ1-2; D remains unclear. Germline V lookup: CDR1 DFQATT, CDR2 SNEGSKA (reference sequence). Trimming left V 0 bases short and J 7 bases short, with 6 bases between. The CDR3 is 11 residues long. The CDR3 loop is CSARDFTGYTF. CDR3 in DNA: TGCAGTGCTAGAGACTTCACTGGCTACACCTTC.

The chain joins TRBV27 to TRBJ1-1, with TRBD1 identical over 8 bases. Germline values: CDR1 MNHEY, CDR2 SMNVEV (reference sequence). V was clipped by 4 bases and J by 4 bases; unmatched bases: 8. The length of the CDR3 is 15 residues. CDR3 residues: CASSSDRVEGTEAFF. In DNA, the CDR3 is TGTGCCAGCAGTTCGGACAGGGTCGAAGGCACTGAAGCTTTCTTT.

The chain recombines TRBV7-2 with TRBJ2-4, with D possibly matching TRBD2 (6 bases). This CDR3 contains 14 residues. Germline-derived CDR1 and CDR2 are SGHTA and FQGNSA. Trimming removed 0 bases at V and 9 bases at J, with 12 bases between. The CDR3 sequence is CASSLAGATSIQYF. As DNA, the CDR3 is TGTGCCAGCAGCTTAGCAGGGGCGACTAGCATTCAGTACTTC.

CDR3 residues: CASRDPNSPLHF. As DNA, the CDR3 is TGTGCCAGCCGGGACCCTAATTCACCCCTCCACTTT. The chain has TRBV6-5 and TRBJ1-6; D is possibly TRBD1 (5 bases). V was cut by 8 bases and J by 6 bases, with 8 bases left in between. Germline V CDR1 and CDR2: MNHEY, SVGAGI. The length of the CDR3 is 12 residues.

CDR3 residues: CASSVEDLRYTQYF. The CDR3 DNA sequence: TGTGCCAGCAGCGTAGAAGACTTACGTTATACGCAGTATTTT. The chain links TRBV7-9 to TRBJ2-3; D gene unclear. The CDR3 sequence is 14 residues long. V lost 5 bases, J lost 7 bases, and 16 bases lay in between. CDR1 is SEHNR and CDR2 is FQNEAQ in the germline V gene (reference sequence).

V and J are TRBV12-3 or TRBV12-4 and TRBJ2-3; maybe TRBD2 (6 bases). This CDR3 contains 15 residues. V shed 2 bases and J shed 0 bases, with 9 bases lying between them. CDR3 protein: CASSLTGESTDTQYF. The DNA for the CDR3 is TGTGCCAGCAGTTTAACGGGGGAGAGCACAGATACGCAGTATTTT.

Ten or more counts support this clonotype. CDR3 residues: CASSPGDGGSYEQYF. CDR3 DNA sequence: TGTGCCAGCAGTCCTGGGGACGGAGGATCCTACGAGCAGTACTTC. The chain recombines TRBV6-2 or TRBV6-3 with TRBJ2-7, with D perhaps assigned TRBD1 or TRBD2 (5 bases each). Trimming pared 5 bases from V and 1 base from J, leaving 15 bases between. The germline CDR1 and CDR2 sequences are MNHEY and SVGEGT. The CDR3 sequence is 15 residues long.